Listed below are T cell receptor beta chains from one sample, sequenced in a study of regulatory T cells in long-lasting Graves disease. TCRdb redid the calling of the multiplex PCR reads with MiXCR, one entry per CDR3 protein. Among around 400,000 distinct CDR3 sequences listed, 21% were seen once. This specimen was peripheral blood mononuclear cells (PBMCs), taken when the disease was refractory, from a patient treated with antithyroid drugs. The receptors were gathered from a female donor with Graves disease. The CDR3 runs from the conserved cysteine through the conserved F or W. Fields, in order: V gene, D gene, clone size, J gene, CDR3 protein, CDR3 DNA. D genes are given only for firm matches. Clone size appears in some rows only: once, few, many, or a class for an expanded clone.

v_call: TRBV5-5
d_call: TRBD2
clone_size: few
j_call: TRBJ2-1
cdr3_aa: CASSSRGSRDNEQFF
cdr3_nt: TGTGCCAGCAGCTCGCGCGGGAGCAGGGACAATGAGCAGTTCTTC

v_call: TRBV7-9
d_call: .
clone_size: .
j_call: TRBJ1-1
cdr3_aa: CASSESGWHTEAFF
cdr3_nt: TGTGCCAGCAGCGAGAGCGGGTGGCACACTGAAGCTTTCTTT

v_call: TRBV5-1
d_call: .
clone_size: few
j_call: TRBJ2-1
cdr3_aa: CASSLAPISSYNEQFF
cdr3_nt: TGCGCCAGCAGCTTGGCCCCGATTAGCTCCTACAATGAGCAGTTCTTC

v_call: TRBV24-1
d_call: TRBD1
clone_size: few
j_call: TRBJ1-4
cdr3_aa: CATTSSDRAGVVTNEKLFF
cdr3_nt: TGTGCCACCACCAGCTCGGACAGGGCTGGGGTGGTAACTAATGAAAAACTGTTTTTT

v_call: TRBV6-1
d_call: .
clone_size: few
j_call: TRBJ1-4
cdr3_aa: CASSESMQINEKLFF
cdr3_nt: TGTGCCAGCAGTGAAAGCATGCAGATTAATGAAAAACTGTTTTTT

v_call: TRBV20-1
d_call: .
clone_size: .
j_call: TRBJ2-2
cdr3_aa: CSARKDLLAPGELFF
cdr3_nt: TGCAGTGCTAGAAAGGACCTATTAGCTCCCGGGGAGCTGTTTTTT

v_call: TRBV5-1
d_call: .
clone_size: many
j_call: TRBJ1-1
cdr3_aa: CASSPGPKDTEAFF
cdr3_nt: TGCGCCAGCAGCCCCGGTCCAAAGGACACTGAAGCTTTCTTT

v_call: TRBV5-1
d_call: TRBD1
clone_size: few
j_call: TRBJ2-2
cdr3_aa: CASSSFRDSYANTGELFF
cdr3_nt: TGCGCCAGCAGTTCGTTCAGGGACAGTTACGCGAACACCGGGGAGCTGTTTTTT

v_call: TRBV6-1
d_call: TRBD2
clone_size: many
j_call: TRBJ2-7
cdr3_aa: CASRTGAGGPHEQYF
cdr3_nt: TGTGCCAGCAGAACCGGGGCGGGAGGGCCCCACGAGCAGTACTTC

v_call: TRBV5-1
d_call: TRBD1
clone_size: few
j_call: TRBJ2-7
cdr3_aa: CASSPSHRGYEQYF
cdr3_nt: TGCGCTAGCAGCCCCTCTCACAGGGGCTACGAGCAGTACTTC

v_call: TRBV20-1
d_call: TRBD2
clone_size: .
j_call: TRBJ2-7
cdr3_aa: CSASRREGIHEQYF
cdr3_nt: TGCAGTGCTTCACGGCGGGAGGGTATCCACGAGCAGTACTTC

v_call: TRBV7-6
d_call: .
clone_size: .
j_call: TRBJ2-7
cdr3_aa: CASSQGLNEQYF
cdr3_nt: TGTGCCAGCAGCCAAGGATTGAACGAGCAGTACTTC

v_call: TRBV7-9
d_call: .
clone_size: .
j_call: TRBJ2-1
cdr3_aa: CASPASSYNEQFF
cdr3_nt: TGTGCCAGCCCAGCGAGCTCCTACAATGAGCAGTTCTTC

v_call: TRBV10-3
d_call: .
clone_size: many
j_call: TRBJ1-4
cdr3_aa: CAISPDSSREKLFF
cdr3_nt: TGTGCCATCAGCCCCGACTCTAGCAGAGAAAAACTGTTTTTT

v_call: TRBV6-5
d_call: .
clone_size: many
j_call: TRBJ2-7
cdr3_aa: CASSYSRWGVGYEQYF
cdr3_nt: TGTGCCAGCAGTTACTCGAGGTGGGGCGTCGGGTACGAGCAGTACTTC

v_call: TRBV28
d_call: TRBD1
clone_size: many
j_call: TRBJ1-1
cdr3_aa: CASSYPDRGKLGEAFF
cdr3_nt: TGTGCCAGCAGTTACCCTGACAGGGGGAAACTTGGTGAAGCTTTCTTT

v_call: TRBV6-1
d_call: .
clone_size: many
j_call: TRBJ1-4
cdr3_aa: CASRTTGTNEKLFF
cdr3_nt: TGTGCCAGCAGGACGACAGGAACTAATGAAAAACTGTTTTTT

v_call: TRBV5-1
d_call: .
clone_size: many
j_call: TRBJ1-1
cdr3_aa: CASTFGTVNTEAFF
cdr3_nt: TGCGCCAGCACCTTTGGGACGGTGAACACTGAAGCTTTCTTT

v_call: TRBV6-1
d_call: .
clone_size: .
j_call: TRBJ2-5
cdr3_aa: CATAALWETQYF
cdr3_nt: TGTGCCACCGCGGCGCTTTGGGAGACCCAGTACTTC

v_call: TRBV3-1
d_call: TRBD2
clone_size: once
j_call: TRBJ2-1
cdr3_aa: CASSQDGGRYNEQFF
cdr3_nt: TGTGCCAGCAGCCAAGACGGCGGGAGGTACAATGAGCAGTTCTTC

v_call: TRBV10-3
d_call: .
clone_size: few
j_call: TRBJ2-1
cdr3_aa: CAISAFRGKKDNEQFF
cdr3_nt: TGTGCCATCAGTGCATTTAGAGGGAAGAAGGACAATGAGCAGTTCTTC

v_call: TRBV14
d_call: .
clone_size: few
j_call: TRBJ2-7
cdr3_aa: CASSQDGAGISYEQYF
cdr3_nt: TGTGCCAGCAGCCAAGATGGGGCAGGGATCTCCTACGAGCAGTACTTC

v_call: TRBV11-1
d_call: .
clone_size: .
j_call: TRBJ1-3
cdr3_aa: CASRGTTGNTIYF
cdr3_nt: TGTGCCAGCAGGGGGACAACTGGAAACACCATATATTTT

v_call: TRBV7-3
d_call: .
clone_size: few
j_call: TRBJ1-2
cdr3_aa: CASSADQQSGYTF
cdr3_nt: TGTGCCAGCAGCGCGGACCAACAGAGTGGCTACACCTTC

v_call: TRBV9
d_call: TRBD1
clone_size: .
j_call: TRBJ1-4
cdr3_aa: CASSGDRAGHLFF
cdr3_nt: TGTGCCAGCAGCGGTGACAGGGCCGGGCATCTGTTTTTT

v_call: TRBV7-9
d_call: .
clone_size: many
j_call: TRBJ2-4
cdr3_aa: CASSFPGIGNIQYF
cdr3_nt: TGTGCCAGCAGCTTCCCCGGAATAGGAAACATTCAGTACTTC

v_call: TRBV12-3/TRBV12-4
d_call: TRBD2
clone_size: many
j_call: TRBJ2-2
cdr3_aa: CASMVSGSTGELFF
cdr3_nt: TGTGCCAGCATGGTTAGCGGGAGTACCGGGGAGCTGTTTTTT

v_call: TRBV3-1
d_call: TRBD1
clone_size: .
j_call: TRBJ2-7
cdr3_aa: CASSPGTAPGEQYF
cdr3_nt: TGTGCCAGCAGCCCTGGGACAGCTCCTGGCGAGCAGTACTTC

v_call: TRBV7-2
d_call: .
clone_size: many
j_call: TRBJ2-7
cdr3_aa: CASSSTDYEQYF
cdr3_nt: TGTGCCAGCAGCTCAACTGATTACGAGCAGTACTTC

v_call: TRBV28
d_call: .
clone_size: few
j_call: TRBJ2-1
cdr3_aa: CASTEGRNEQFF
cdr3_nt: TGTGCCAGCACCGAGGGCCGGAATGAGCAGTTCTTC

v_call: TRBV5-1
d_call: TRBD2
clone_size: .
j_call: TRBJ2-5
cdr3_aa: CASSPNPNSGGGETQYF
cdr3_nt: TGCGCCAGCAGCCCGAACCCAAATAGCGGGGGAGGAGAGACCCAGTACTTC

v_call: TRBV28
d_call: .
clone_size: .
j_call: TRBJ2-6
cdr3_aa: CASEAPGANVLTF
cdr3_nt: TGTGCCTCCGAGGCCCCTGGGGCCAACGTCCTGACTTTC

v_call: TRBV25-1
d_call: TRBD1
clone_size: .
j_call: TRBJ1-2
cdr3_aa: CASSEYFVGDRGDYGYTF
cdr3_nt: TGTGCCAGCAGTGAATATTTCGTGGGGGACAGGGGGGACTATGGCTACACCTTC

v_call: TRBV20-1
d_call: TRBD1
clone_size: .
j_call: TRBJ2-2
cdr3_aa: CSAIGQVNTGELFF
cdr3_nt: TGCAGTGCAATTGGACAGGTCAACACCGGGGAGCTGTTTTTT

v_call: TRBV20-1
d_call: .
clone_size: .
j_call: TRBJ1-1
cdr3_aa: CSAPSGGRNTEAFF
cdr3_nt: TGCAGTGCTCCCTCGGGAGGACGTAACACTGAAGCTTTCTTT

v_call: TRBV28
d_call: .
clone_size: many
j_call: TRBJ2-2
cdr3_aa: CASSLGGPSELFF
cdr3_nt: TGTGCCAGCAGTTTAGGTGGTCCGTCCGAGCTGTTTTTT

v_call: TRBV19
d_call: TRBD1
clone_size: few
j_call: TRBJ1-5
cdr3_aa: CASHRGQGVDQPQHF
cdr3_nt: TGTGCCAGCCACCGGGGACAGGGTGTCGATCAGCCCCAGCATTTT

v_call: TRBV28
d_call: TRBD1
clone_size: once
j_call: TRBJ1-6
cdr3_aa: CASSQGQGAHSPLHF
cdr3_nt: TGTGCCAGCAGCCAGGGACAGGGGGCTCATTCACCCCTCCACTTT

v_call: TRBV4-1
d_call: TRBD2
clone_size: .
j_call: TRBJ2-7
cdr3_aa: CASSQVGTSLEQYF
cdr3_nt: TGCGCCAGCAGCCAAGTCGGGACTAGCCTCGAGCAGTACTTC

v_call: TRBV12-3/TRBV12-4
d_call: TRBD1
clone_size: many
j_call: TRBJ2-5
cdr3_aa: CASSLGQGARETQYF
cdr3_nt: TGTGCCAGCAGTTTGGGACAGGGGGCGCGGGAGACCCAGTACTTC

v_call: TRBV19
d_call: .
clone_size: .
j_call: TRBJ2-3
cdr3_aa: CASSIGTFTDTQYF
cdr3_nt: TGTGCCAGTAGTATCGGGACTTTCACAGATACGCAGTATTTT

v_call: TRBV20-1
d_call: .
clone_size: .
j_call: TRBJ2-3
cdr3_aa: CSARDPTPGVADTQYF
cdr3_nt: TGCAGTGCTAGAGATCCGACCCCCGGGGTGGCCGATACGCAGTATTTT

v_call: TRBV5-1
d_call: .
clone_size: few
j_call: TRBJ1-3
cdr3_aa: CASREGRLSGNTIYF
cdr3_nt: TGCGCCAGCAGGGAGGGACGGCTCTCTGGAAACACCATATATTTT

v_call: TRBV9
d_call: .
clone_size: few
j_call: TRBJ2-5
cdr3_aa: CASSVAPAYQETQYF
cdr3_nt: TGTGCCAGCAGCGTAGCTCCAGCGTACCAAGAGACCCAGTACTTC

v_call: TRBV5-6
d_call: .
clone_size: few
j_call: TRBJ2-6
cdr3_aa: CASSWDGAGANVLTF
cdr3_nt: TGTGCCAGCAGTTGGGACGGGGCGGGGGCCAACGTCCTGACTTTC

v_call: TRBV18
d_call: .
clone_size: .
j_call: TRBJ2-2
cdr3_aa: CASSPPRDTGELFF
cdr3_nt: TGTGCCAGCTCACCGCCACGGGACACCGGGGAGCTGTTTTTT

v_call: TRBV5-1
d_call: .
clone_size: .
j_call: TRBJ2-2
cdr3_aa: CASTIRGHQAGELFF
cdr3_nt: TGCGCCAGCACGATCAGAGGCCATCAAGCGGGGGAGCTGTTTTTT

v_call: TRBV5-1
d_call: TRBD2
clone_size: few
j_call: TRBJ2-1
cdr3_aa: CASSLAGGLAGGNEQFF
cdr3_nt: TGCGCCAGCAGCTTGGCGGGGGGACTAGCGGGAGGGAATGAGCAGTTCTTC